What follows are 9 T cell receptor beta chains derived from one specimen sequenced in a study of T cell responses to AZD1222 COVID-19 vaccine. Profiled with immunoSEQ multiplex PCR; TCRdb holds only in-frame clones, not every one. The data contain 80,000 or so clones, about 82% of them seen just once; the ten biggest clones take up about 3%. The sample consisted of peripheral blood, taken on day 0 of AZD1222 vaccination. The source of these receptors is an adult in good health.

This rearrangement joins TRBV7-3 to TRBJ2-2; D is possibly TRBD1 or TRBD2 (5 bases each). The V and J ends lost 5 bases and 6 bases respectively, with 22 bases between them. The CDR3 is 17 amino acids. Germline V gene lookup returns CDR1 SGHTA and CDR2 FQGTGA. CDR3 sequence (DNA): TGTGCCAGCAGCGCTTTGCCGGGACGGCTTGATTCCGGGGAGCTGTTTTTT. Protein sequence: CASSALPGRLDSGELFF.

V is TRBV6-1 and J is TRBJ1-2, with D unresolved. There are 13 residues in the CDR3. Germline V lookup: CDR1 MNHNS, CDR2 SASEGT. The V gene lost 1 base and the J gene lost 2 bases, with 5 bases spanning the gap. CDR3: CASSEEGNYGYTF. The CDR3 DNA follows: TGTGCCAGCAGTGAAGAAGGCAACTATGGCTACACCTTC.

This chain's CDR3 is CAISGGSYEQYF. CDR3 coding DNA: TGTGCCATCAGTGGGGGCTCCTACGAGCAGTACTTC. The genes are TRBV10-3 and TRBJ2-7; D uncertain. V was cut by 4 bases and J by 0 bases, with 4 bases left in between. CDR1 is ENHRY, CDR2 SYGVKD, per germline. The CDR3 runs 12 residues.

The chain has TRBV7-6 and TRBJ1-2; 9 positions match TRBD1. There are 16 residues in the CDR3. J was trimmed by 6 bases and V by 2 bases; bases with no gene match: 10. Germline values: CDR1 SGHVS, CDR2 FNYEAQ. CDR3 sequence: CASSLSNTGGRHGYTF. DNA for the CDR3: TGTGCCAGCAGCTTATCGAATACAGGGGGCCGCCATGGCTACACCTTC.

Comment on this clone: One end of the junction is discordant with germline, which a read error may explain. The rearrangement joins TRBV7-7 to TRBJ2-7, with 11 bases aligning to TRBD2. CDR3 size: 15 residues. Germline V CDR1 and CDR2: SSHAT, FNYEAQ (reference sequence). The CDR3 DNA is TGTGCTAGCAGCCCCGTAGCGGGGGGGCCGAATGAGCAGTACTTC. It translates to CASSPVAGGPNEQYF. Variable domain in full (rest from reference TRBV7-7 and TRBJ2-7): GAGVSQSPRYKVTKRGQDVTLRCDPISSHATLYWYQQALGQGPEFLTYFNYEAQPDKSGLPSDRFSAERPEGSISTLTIQRTEQRDSAMYRCASSPVAGGPNEQYFGPGTRLTVT.

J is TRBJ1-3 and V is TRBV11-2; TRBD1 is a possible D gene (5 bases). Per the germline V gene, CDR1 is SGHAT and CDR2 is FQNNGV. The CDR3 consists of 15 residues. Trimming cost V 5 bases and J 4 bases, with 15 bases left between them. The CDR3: CASSLGGGRGNTIYF. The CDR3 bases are TGTGCCAGCAGCCTCGGCGGGGGACGAGGAAACACCATATATTTT.

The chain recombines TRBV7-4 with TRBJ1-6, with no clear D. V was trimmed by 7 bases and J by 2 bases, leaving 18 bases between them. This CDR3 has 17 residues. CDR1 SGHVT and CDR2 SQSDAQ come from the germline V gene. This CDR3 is CASNPGGYRAYNSPLHF. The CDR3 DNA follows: TGTGCCAGCAACCCCGGTGGGTACCGGGCCTATAATTCACCCCTCCACTTT. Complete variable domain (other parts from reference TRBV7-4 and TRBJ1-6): GAGVSQSPRYKVAKRGRDVALRCDSISGHVTLYWYRQTLGQGSEVLTYSQSDAQRDKSGRPSGRFSAERPERSVSTLKIQRTEQGDSAVYLCASNPGGYRAYNSPLHFGNGTRLTVT.

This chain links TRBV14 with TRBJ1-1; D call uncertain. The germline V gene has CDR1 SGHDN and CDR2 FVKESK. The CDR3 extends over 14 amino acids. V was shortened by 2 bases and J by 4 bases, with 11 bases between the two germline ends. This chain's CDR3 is CASSQFSGGTEAFF. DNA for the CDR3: TGTGCCAGCAGCCAATTTTCGGGAGGCACTGAAGCTTTCTTT.

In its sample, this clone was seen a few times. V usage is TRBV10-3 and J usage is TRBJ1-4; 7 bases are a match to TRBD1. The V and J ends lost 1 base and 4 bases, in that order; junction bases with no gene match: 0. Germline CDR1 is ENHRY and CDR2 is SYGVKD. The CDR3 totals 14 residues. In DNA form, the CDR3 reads TGTGCCATCAGTGAGTACAGGGGTAATGAAAAACTGTTTTTT. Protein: CAISEYRGNEKLFF.